The source of this TCR beta chain is a study of T-cell reconstitution after alpha-beta-depleted transplantation in children. Preparation of the TCRbeta library was carried out with unique molecular identifiers. TCRdb passed the PCR reads through MiXCR, listing each CDR3 protein once. Of 600,000 to 700,000 distinct CDR3 sequences in the sample, approximately 17% were seen once. V was trimmed by 6 bases and J by 0 bases, leaving 11 bases between them. The CDR3 consists of 14 residues. Per germline, CDR1 MDHEN and CDR2 SYDVKM. This chain connects TRBV28 to TRBJ2-5, with a possible D match to TRBD2 (5 bases). The sample consisted of PBMCs from the stem cell graft donor, taken from the stem cell graft. This TCR was sampled from a human donor who donated a stem cell graft to a child with acute myeloid leukemia. The CDR3 is CASRGSRYQETQYF. CDR3 nucleotides: TGTGCCAGCAGGGGGAGCCGATACCAAGAGACCCAGTACTTC.